This TCR beta chain was profiled in a study of T cells after yellow fever vaccination. V lost 5 bases to trimming and J lost 2 bases, with 11 bases between them. The germline V gene encodes CDR1 SGHKS and CDR2 YYEKEE (reference sequence). This CDR3 comprises 13 residues. Template switching with 5'RACE generated the TCR cDNA and added a universal primer site and UMIs. From the 5' RACE reads, TCRdb called clonotypes with MiXCR, one entry per CDR3 protein. The sample holds hundreds of thousands of distinct CDR3 sequences, roughly an eighth seen once. This sequence originates from a man aged 25-45 years who received the YFV17D yellow fever vaccine. The J gene is TRBJ2-7, the V gene TRBV5-5; the D call may be TRBD1 or TRBD2 (5 bases each). The specimen comprised PBMCs, sampled on the day of the yellow fever booster vaccination. In DNA form, the CDR3 reads TGTGCCAGCAGTCCTTGGGGGACCTACGAGCAGTACTTC. Protein: CASSPWGTYEQYF.